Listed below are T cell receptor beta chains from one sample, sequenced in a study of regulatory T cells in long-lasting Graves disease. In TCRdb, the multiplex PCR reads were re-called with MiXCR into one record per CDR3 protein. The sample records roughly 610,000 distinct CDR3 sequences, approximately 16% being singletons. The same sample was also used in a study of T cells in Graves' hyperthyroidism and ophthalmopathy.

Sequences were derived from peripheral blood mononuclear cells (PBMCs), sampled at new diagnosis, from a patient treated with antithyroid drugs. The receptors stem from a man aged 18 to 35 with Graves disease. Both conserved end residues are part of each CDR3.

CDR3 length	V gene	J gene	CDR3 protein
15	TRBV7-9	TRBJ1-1	CASSLDWGQNTEAFF
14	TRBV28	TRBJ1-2	CASTRLGGYYGYTF
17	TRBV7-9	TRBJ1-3	CASSASGTGGLRNTIYF
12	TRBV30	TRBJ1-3	CAWSFYGNTIYF
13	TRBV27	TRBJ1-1	CASSWRGNTEAFF
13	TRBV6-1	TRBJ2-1	CASHREPDNEQFF
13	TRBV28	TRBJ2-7	CASSLADPYEQYF
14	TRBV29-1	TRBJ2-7	CSAGGRGGFYEQYF
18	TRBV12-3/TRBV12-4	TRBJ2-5	CASSPRLAGGPKGETQYF
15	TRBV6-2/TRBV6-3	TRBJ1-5	CASSSDRERGWPQHF
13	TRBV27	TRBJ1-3	CASSSGGENTIYF
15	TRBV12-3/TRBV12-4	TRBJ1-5	CASSLRSILNQPQHF
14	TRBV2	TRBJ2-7	CASSVGLASYGQYF
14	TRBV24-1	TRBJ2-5	CATSFGQGVGTQYF
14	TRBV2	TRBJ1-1	CASSEGSEWTEAFF
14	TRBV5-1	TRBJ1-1	CASSWDTGQPEAFF
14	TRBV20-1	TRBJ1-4	CSAIHRGGNEKLFF
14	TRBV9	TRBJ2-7	CASSVGASSYEQYF
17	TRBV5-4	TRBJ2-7	CASSAGRRTSGSYEQYF
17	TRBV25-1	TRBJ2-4	CASSVPLGSVSKNIQYF
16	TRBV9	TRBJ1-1	CASSVGQGLGNTEAFF
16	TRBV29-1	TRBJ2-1	CSVSPPGQLTYNEQFF
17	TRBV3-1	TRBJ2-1	CASSPPGASGRINEQFF
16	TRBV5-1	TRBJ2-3	CASSLAPLGATDTQYF
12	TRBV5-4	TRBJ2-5	CASSRDVETQYF
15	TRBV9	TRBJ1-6	CASSVEAGTGSPLHF
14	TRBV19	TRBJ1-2	CASATGPLVYGYTF
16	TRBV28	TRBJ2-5	CASSLIRTSGRETQYF
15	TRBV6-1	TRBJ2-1	CASSEQLAGYNEQFF
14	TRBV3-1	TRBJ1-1	CASNPGQGRTEAFF
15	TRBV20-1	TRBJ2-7	CSAREGQFSSYEQYF
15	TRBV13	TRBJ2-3	CASSLLAGVADTQYF
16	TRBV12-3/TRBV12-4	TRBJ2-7	CASSLSLELAVYEQYF
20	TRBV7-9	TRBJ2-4	CASSSINRGTSGMAKNIQYF
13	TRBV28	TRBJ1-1	CATTTTRDTEAFF